These 22 T cell receptor beta chains came from one sample sequenced in a study of neoadjuvant anti-PD-1 for oral cavity cancer. Data came from immunoSEQ multiplex PCR; TCRdb stores just in-frame clones and leaves some out. The top ten hold under 7.5% of the sample, which has roughly 12,000 clones, approximately 63% seen once. Material: tumor tissue, obtained before nivolumab (anti-PD-1) treatment. The receptors were sampled from a person aged 40 to 85 with oral cavity squamous cell carcinoma. The donor label of this sample is uncertain.

The chain carries TRBV19 and TRBJ1-1, with a tentative D call TRBD1 (5 bases). This CDR3 has 14 residues. The V gene's germline CDR1 is LNHDA and CDR2 SQIVND (reference sequence). Trimming pared 4 bases from V and 1 base from J, leaving 10 bases between. The CDR3, as DNA: TGTGCCAGTAGTAAGGGGACGGCGAACACTGAAGCTTTCTTT. It codes for CASSKGTANTEAFF.

The chain couples TRBV5-4 to TRBJ2-4, with 7 bases lining up with TRBD1. Germline V gene lookup returns CDR1 SGHNT and CDR2 YYREEE (reference sequence). V lost 5 bases and J lost 12; bases outside the gene matches: 17. The CDR3 contains 15 residues. The CDR3 DNA is TGTGCCAGCAGTTCTCCCGGGACAGCCCTACACGCTCAGTACTTC. Translated: CASSSPGTALHAQYF.

This chain links TRBV14 with TRBJ1-2; D gene uncertain. The ends were cut back, 1 base at V and 4 bases at J, with 10 bases in the middle. Germline lookup yields CDR1 SGHDN and CDR2 FVKESK. CDR3 length equals 14 residues. CDR3 residues: CASSQVGSLYGYTF. CDR3 bases: TGTGCCAGCAGCCAAGTAGGGTCTCTCTATGGCTACACCTTC.

The gene calls are TRBV29-1 and TRBJ1-2; D might be TRBD1 (5 bases). The CDR3 length is 13 residues. V lost 3 bases to trimming and J lost 9 bases, with 17 bases between them. CDR1 is SQVTM, CDR2 ANQGSEA, per germline. The CDR3 sequence: CSVEDPGAWSYTF. The CDR3 DNA is TGCAGCGTTGAGGACCCCGGGGCATGGAGCTACACCTTC.

This chain joins TRBV5-6 and TRBJ1-1; the D gene is possibly TRBD1 (6 bases). Trimming stripped 4 bases from V and 3 bases from J, with 22 bases between. CDR1 is SGHDT, CDR2 YYEEEE, per germline. The CDR3 contains 17 residues. This CDR3 reads CASSRERSRGRDTEAFF. The CDR3, as DNA: TGTGCCAGCAGCCGTGAGCGTTCCAGGGGAAGAGACACTGAAGCTTTCTTT.

The V and J genes are TRBV6-6 and TRBJ1-2; no firm D call. CDR3 length: 12 amino acids. V lost 5 bases, J lost 8 bases, and 12 bases lay in between. The germline V gene has CDR1 MNHNY and CDR2 SVGAGI (reference sequence). DNA for the CDR3: TGTGCCAGCAGTCCTCGGGAAAGGGGCTACACCTTC. It codes for CASSPRERGYTF.

The J gene is TRBJ1-6, the V gene TRBV28; no firm D call. Germline V lookup: CDR1 MDHEN, CDR2 SYDVKM. Trimming removed 1 base at V and 9 bases at J, with 4 bases between. CDR3 length equals 12 residues. CDR3 DNA sequence: TGTGCCAGCAGTTTATTTGGTTCACCCCTCCACTTT. This codes for CASSLFGSPLHF.

The rearrangement uses TRBV6-6 and TRBJ1-4; tentative D call: TRBD1 (6 bases). The CDR3 loop spans 14 amino acids. The V and J ends lost 6 bases and 4 bases respectively, with 12 bases between them. CDR1 and CDR2 (germline): MNHNY, SVGAGI (reference sequence). The CDR3 is CASSRGQFNEKLFF. In DNA form, the CDR3 reads TGTGCCAGCAGCCGCGGACAGTTTAATGAAAAACTGTTTTTT.

The chain combines TRBV19 with TRBJ1-4; 7 positions agree with TRBD1. The CDR3 has 14 residues. Germline V gives CDR1 LNHDA, CDR2 SQIVND (reference sequence). This CDR3 reads CASNPGQPKEKLFF. The CDR3 DNA reads as TGTGCTTCTAATCCGGGACAGCCAAAAGAAAAACTGTTTTTT.

This clone was found a few times. The chain uses TRBV5-4 and TRBJ1-4; D remains ambiguous. The CDR3 length is 13 residues. Per germline, CDR1 SGHNT and CDR2 YYREEE (reference sequence). V lost 4 bases and J 7 bases, leaving 11 bases between the germline ends. This CDR3 is CASSPQRGEKLFF. The CDR3, as DNA: TGTGCCAGCAGCCCCCAGCGGGGTGAAAAACTGTTTTTT.

On this clone itself: It may be a read error: a sequence one base away is much more abundant. The DNA of the CDR3 is TGTGCCAGCAGCTTCTCCTACGAGCAGTACTTC. Residues: CASSFSYEQYF. This rearrangement joins TRBV7-8 to TRBJ2-7; D gene unclear. The CDR3 runs to 11 residues. Deletions cut 3 bases from V and 0 bases from J, with 0 bases between. Germline lookup yields CDR1 SGHVS and CDR2 FQNEAQ.

The chain uses TRBV18 and TRBJ2-7; possible D gene TRBD1, 5 bases. The CDR3 is 13 amino acids. Trimming took off 1 base at V and 3 bases at J, with 7 bases between the two ends. Germline CDR1 KGHSH, CDR2 LQKENI. CDR3 region: CASSPLRDYEQYF. Here the CDR3 DNA reads TGTGCCAGCTCACCACTCAGGGACTACGAGCAGTACTTC.

The chain joins TRBV9 to TRBJ2-3; D call uncertain. The V gene lost 2 bases and the J gene lost 3 bases, with 7 bases spanning the gap. From germline, CDR1 is SGDLS and CDR2 YYNGEE. This CDR3 region has 13 residues. CDR3: CASSVIVTDTQYF. The CDR3 DNA reads as TGTGCCAGCAGCGTTATAGTTACAGATACGCAGTATTTT.

The rearrangement links TRBV19 to TRBJ2-5, with a tentative D call TRBD2 (7 bases). In germline, CDR1 is LNHDA, CDR2 SQIVND (reference sequence). Trimming took 2 bases from V and 1 from J, leaving 14 bases between them. The length of the CDR3 is 16 residues. The CDR3 sequence: CASSITGGRPQETQYF. The DNA of the CDR3 is TGTGCCAGTAGTATAACGGGGGGCCGCCCCCAAGAGACCCAGTACTTC.

The chain links TRBV5-5 to TRBJ2-1; unclear D gene. This CDR3 spans 18 amino acids. Looked up from germline, CDR1 is SGHKS and CDR2 is YYEKEE (reference sequence). Trimming pared 2 bases from V and 0 bases from J, leaving 18 bases between. The CDR3 DNA is TGTGCCAGCAGCTTCGGCCATAAGGGAACCAGCTCCTACAATGAGCAGTTCTTC. As protein: CASSFGHKGTSSYNEQFF.

The chain employs TRBV5-1 and TRBJ2-2; possibly TRBD2 for D (5 bases). The CDR3 has 14 amino acids. CDR1 is SGHRS, CDR2 YFSETQ, per germline. Trimming took off 1 base at V and 6 bases at J, with 10 bases between the two ends. DNA of the CDR3: TGCGCCAGCAGCTTGACGGGGTGGGCCGGGGAGCTGTTTTTT. As protein: CASSLTGWAGELFF. Looking up the rest from reference TRBV5-1 and TRBJ2-2 gives the full variable domain: KAGVTQTPRYLIKTRGQQVTLSCSPISGHRSVSWYQQTPGQGLQFLFEYFSETQRNKGNFPGRFSGRQFSNSRSEMNVSTLELGDSALYLCASSLTGWAGELFFGEGSRLTVL.

This chain connects TRBV2 to TRBJ2-7; D unclear. The CDR3 has 13 residues. The V gene's germline CDR1 is SNHLY and CDR2 FYNNEI. V gave up 4 bases and J gave up 4 bases, with 11 bases separating them. The CDR3 is CASSGGSFYEQYF. CDR3 sequence (DNA): TGTGCCAGCAGTGGAGGAAGCTTTTACGAGCAGTACTTC.

The rearrangement links TRBV7-9 to TRBJ2-2; 7 bases agree with TRBD2. Germline loops: CDR1 SEHNR, CDR2 FQNEAQ (reference sequence). Unmatched junction bases numbered 13, after V lost 5 bases and J lost 4 bases. This CDR3 region has 17 residues. CDR3 residues: CASSRAGVPSGTGELFF. The DNA of the CDR3 is TGTGCCAGCAGCCGCGCGGGGGTCCCGTCGGGCACCGGGGAGCTGTTTTTT.

The CDR3 region is CTSSHSQGSYEQYF. In DNA, the CDR3 is TGCACCAGCAGCCATAGTCAGGGTTCCTACGAGCAGTACTTC. The J gene is TRBJ2-7, the V gene TRBV1; the table assigns TRBD1, which was not confirmed against the DNA. TRBV1 is marked as a pseudogene. This CDR3 comprises 14 residues.

This clone was seen only a few times. The rearrangement uses TRBV6-5 and TRBJ1-1; D remains unclear. Germline V gene lookup returns CDR1 MNHEY and CDR2 SVGAGI. V was clipped by 6 bases and J by 4 bases, with 15 bases between them. This CDR3 contains 14 residues. This CDR3 reads CASRNLEGSTEAFF. The CDR3 DNA sequence: TGTGCCAGCAGAAACCTCGAGGGATCCACTGAAGCTTTCTTT.

This clone came up once. V is TRBV9 and J is TRBJ1-6, with D possibly being TRBD1 (6 bases). Trimming cost V 0 bases and J 10 bases, with 11 bases left between them. The germline V gene has CDR1 SGDLS and CDR2 YYNGEE. The CDR3 has 14 amino acids. CDR3 amino acids: CASSVVGGDSPLHF. The CDR3 nucleotides are TGTGCCAGCAGCGTAGTGGGGGGCGACTCACCCCTCCACTTT.

This clone has more than one count but fewer than ten. This chain uses TRBV28 with TRBJ2-7; TRBD1 or TRBD2 may be the D gene (5 bases each). The CDR3 is 17 amino acids. Per the germline V gene, CDR1 is MDHEN and CDR2 is SYDVKM. V was trimmed by 6 bases and J by 4 bases, leaving 25 bases between them. The CDR3 sequence is CASRPPPVDPGAYEQYF. The CDR3 region has the DNA TGTGCCAGCAGGCCCCCTCCCGTCGACCCCGGGGCGTACGAGCAGTACTTC.